A single sample is the source of the 2 T cell receptor beta chains below, sequenced in a study of blood T cell repertoires in COVID-19. The repertoire was sequenced with immunoSEQ multiplex PCR; TCRdb's copy has only in-frame clones and lacks some. The data show a few hundred thousand clones, 82% seen once. The source material was PBMCs or T cells enriched from blood (not recorded which). The receptors were sampled from an older woman who had recovered from COVID-19.

The rearrangement uses TRBV7-9 and TRBJ2-1; D possibly corresponds to TRBD1 (6 bases). V was clipped by 1 base and J by 8 bases, with 12 bases between them. The germline V gene encodes CDR1 SEHNR and CDR2 FQNEAQ (reference sequence). This CDR3 spans 14 amino acids. The CDR3 loop is CASSLDRAIDEQFF. CDR3 in DNA: TGTGCCAGCAGCTTAGACAGGGCGATAGATGAGCAGTTCTTC. Combining the CDR3 with reference TRBV7-9 and TRBJ2-1 gives the whole variable domain DTGVSQNPRHKITKRGQNVTFRCDPISEHNRLYWYRQTLGQGPEFLTYFQNEAQLEKSRLLSDRFSAERPKGSFSTLEIQRTEQGDSAMYLCASSLDRAIDEQFFGPGTRLTVL.

V and J are TRBV19 and TRBJ1-2; TRBD1 agrees at 10 bases. CDR1 and CDR2 from the germline V gene are LNHDA and SQIVND (reference sequence). This CDR3 comprises 14 residues. V shed 7 bases and J 2 bases; nucleotides not matched to a gene: 4. In nucleotides, the CDR3 is TGTGCCAGTATCCAGACAGGGGGCAACTATGGCTACACCTTC. Translated, it gives CASIQTGGNYGYTF.